This T cell receptor beta chain emerged from a study of liver allograft versus peripheral blood T cells. Study context: Recipients' peripheral blood supplied the T cell receptor repertoires against which those in transplanted livers were compared.

TCRdb re-called the reads with MiXCR, one entry per CDR3 protein. The data show about 8,500 distinct CDR3 sequences, about 15% seen once. This clonotype is labeled medium-sized (0.01 to 0.1%). Its matching antigen is unknown. Study-wide findings and caveats: The authors reported that T cell receptor repertoires inside liver allografts differed from those in peripheral blood.

The receptor was isolated from a human patient who had a liver transplant. Some T cells may possibly be graft donor cells.

CDR3 nucleotides: TGTGCCAGCTCACCCGGAGTCGAGCAGTTCTTC. Translation: CASSPGVEQFF. The J gene is TRBJ2-1, the V gene TRBV18; D not certain. Germline CDR1 reads KGHSH; CDR2 reads LQKENI. Trimming took off 3 bases at V and 10 bases at J, with 7 bases between the two ends. The CDR3 runs 11 residues.